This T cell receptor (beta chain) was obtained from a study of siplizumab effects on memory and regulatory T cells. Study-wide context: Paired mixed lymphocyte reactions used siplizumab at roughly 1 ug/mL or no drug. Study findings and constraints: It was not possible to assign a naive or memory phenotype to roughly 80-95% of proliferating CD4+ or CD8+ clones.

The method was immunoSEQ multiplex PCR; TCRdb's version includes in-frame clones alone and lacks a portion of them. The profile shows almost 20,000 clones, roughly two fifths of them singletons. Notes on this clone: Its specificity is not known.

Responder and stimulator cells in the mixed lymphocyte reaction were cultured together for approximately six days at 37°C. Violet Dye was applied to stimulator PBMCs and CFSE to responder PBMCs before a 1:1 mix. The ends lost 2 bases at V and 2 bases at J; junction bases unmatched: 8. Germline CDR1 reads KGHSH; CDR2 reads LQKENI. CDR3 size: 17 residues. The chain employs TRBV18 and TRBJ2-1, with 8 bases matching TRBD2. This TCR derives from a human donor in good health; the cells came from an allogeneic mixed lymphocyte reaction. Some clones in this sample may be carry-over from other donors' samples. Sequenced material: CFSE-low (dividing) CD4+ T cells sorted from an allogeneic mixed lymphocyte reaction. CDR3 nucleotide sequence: TGTGCCAGCTCACCATCCAGCGGGAGTATCACCTACAATGAGCAGTTCTTC. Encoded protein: CASSPSSGSITYNEQFF.